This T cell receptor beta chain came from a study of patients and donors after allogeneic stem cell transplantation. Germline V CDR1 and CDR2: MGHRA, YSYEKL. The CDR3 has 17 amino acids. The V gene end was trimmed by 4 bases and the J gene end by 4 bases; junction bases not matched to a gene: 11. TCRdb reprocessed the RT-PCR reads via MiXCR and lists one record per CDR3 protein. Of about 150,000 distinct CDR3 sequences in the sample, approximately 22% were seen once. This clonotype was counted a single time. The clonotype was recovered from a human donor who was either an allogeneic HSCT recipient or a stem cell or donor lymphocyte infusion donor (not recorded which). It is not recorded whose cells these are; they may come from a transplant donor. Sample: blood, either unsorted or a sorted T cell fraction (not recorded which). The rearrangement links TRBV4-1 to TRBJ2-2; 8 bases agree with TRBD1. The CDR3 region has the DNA TGCGCCAGCAGCCCAACAGGAGGAGACAGGGGCACCGGGGAGCTGTTTTTT. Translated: CASSPTGGDRGTGELFF.